The following is a TCR beta chain sequence with its context. Its antigen is not identified. V shed 1 base and J shed 0 bases, with 9 bases lying between them. The V gene's germline CDR1 is LGHDT and CDR2 YNNKEL (reference sequence). The CDR3 is made up of 15 amino acids. This sample was taken from a study of breast tumors, draining lymph nodes, adjacent tissues. Findings of the study overall: Luminal-like breast cancer showed significantly higher tumor–nontumor repertoire similarity than basal-like.

TCRdb fed the multiplex PCR reads into MiXCR, producing one record per CDR3 protein. Of about 35,000 distinct CDR3 sequences in the sample, around a third were seen once. The source of this sequence is a female donor with breast cancer. Some clones in this sample may be carry-over from other donors' samples. Sequences were obtained from breast tumor tissue. The chain carries TRBV3-1 and TRBJ1-2; D gene unclear. In nucleotides, the CDR3 is TGTGCCAGCAGCCAAGCGGCAGCAGCTAACTATGGCTACACCTTC. This sequence encodes CASSQAAAANYGYTF.